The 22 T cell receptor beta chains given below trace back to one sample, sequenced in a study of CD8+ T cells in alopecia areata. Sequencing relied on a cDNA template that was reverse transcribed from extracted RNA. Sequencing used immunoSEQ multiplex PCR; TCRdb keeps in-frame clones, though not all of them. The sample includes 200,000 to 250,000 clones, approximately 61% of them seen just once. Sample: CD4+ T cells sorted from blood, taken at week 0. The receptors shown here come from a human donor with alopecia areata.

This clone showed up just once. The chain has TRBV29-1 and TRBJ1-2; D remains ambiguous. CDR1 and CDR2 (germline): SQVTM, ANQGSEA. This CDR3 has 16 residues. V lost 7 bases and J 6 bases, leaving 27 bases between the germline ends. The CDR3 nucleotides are TGCAGCGCCTCGACAAGGCTATCCTCTTCTAGGGATGGCTACACCTTC. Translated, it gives CSASTRLSSSRDGYTF.

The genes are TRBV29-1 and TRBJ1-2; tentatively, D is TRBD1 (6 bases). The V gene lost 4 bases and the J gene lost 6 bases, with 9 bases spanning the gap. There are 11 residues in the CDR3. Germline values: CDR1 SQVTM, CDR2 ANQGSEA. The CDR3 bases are TGCAGCGTTGCAGGGGCTCATGGCTACACCTTC. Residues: CSVAGAHGYTF.

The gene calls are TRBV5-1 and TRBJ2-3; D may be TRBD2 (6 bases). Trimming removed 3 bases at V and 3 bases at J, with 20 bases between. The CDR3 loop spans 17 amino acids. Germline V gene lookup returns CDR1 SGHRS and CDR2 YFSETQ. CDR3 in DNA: TGCGCCAGCAGCTCCCGCGGAGGGGCCATCATAACAGATACGCAGTATTTT. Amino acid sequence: CASSSRGGAIITDTQYF.

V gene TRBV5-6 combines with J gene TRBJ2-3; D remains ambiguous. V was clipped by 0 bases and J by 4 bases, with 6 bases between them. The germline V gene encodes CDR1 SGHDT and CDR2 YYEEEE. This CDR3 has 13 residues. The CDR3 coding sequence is TGTGCCAGCAGCTTGGCCTCTGCAGATACGCAGTATTTT. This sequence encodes CASSLASADTQYF.

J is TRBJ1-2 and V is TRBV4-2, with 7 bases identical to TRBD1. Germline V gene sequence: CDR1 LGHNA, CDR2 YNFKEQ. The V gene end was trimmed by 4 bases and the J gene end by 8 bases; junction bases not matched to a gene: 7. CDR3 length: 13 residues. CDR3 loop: CASSLDRDGGYTF. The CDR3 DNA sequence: TGTGCCAGCAGCCTCGACAGGGATGGGGGCTACACCTTC.

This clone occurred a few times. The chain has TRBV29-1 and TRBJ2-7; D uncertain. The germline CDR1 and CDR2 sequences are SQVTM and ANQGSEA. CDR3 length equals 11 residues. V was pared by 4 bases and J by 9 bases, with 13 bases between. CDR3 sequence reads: CSVVSSVGQYF. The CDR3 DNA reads TGCAGCGTTGTCAGTTCGGTGGGGCAGTACTTC.

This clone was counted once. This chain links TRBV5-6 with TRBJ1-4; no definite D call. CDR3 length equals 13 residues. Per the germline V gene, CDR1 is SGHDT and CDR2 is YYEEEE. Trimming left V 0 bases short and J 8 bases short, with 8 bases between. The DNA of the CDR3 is TGTGCCAGCAGCTTGGGAGTGCCGGAAAAACTGTTTTTT. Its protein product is CASSLGVPEKLFF.

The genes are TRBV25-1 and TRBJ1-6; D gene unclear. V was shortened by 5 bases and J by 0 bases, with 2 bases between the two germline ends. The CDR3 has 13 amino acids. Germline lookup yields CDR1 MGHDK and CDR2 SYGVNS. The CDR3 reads CASSFSYNSPLHF. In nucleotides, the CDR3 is TGTGCCAGCAGTTTCTCCTATAATTCACCCCTCCACTTT. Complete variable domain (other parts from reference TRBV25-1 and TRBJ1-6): EADIYQTPRYLVIGTGKKITLECSQTMGHDKMYWYQQDPGMELHLIHYSYGVNSTEKGDLSSESTVSRIRTEHFPLTLESARPSHTSQYLCASSFSYNSPLHFGNGTRLTVT.

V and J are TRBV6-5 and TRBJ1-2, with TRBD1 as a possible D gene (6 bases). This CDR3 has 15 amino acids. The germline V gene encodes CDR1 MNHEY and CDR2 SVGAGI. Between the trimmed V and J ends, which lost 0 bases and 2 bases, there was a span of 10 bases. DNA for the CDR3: TGTGCCAGCAGTTACTCGAGGCAGGGGAACTATGGCTACACCTTC. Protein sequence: CASSYSRQGNYGYTF.

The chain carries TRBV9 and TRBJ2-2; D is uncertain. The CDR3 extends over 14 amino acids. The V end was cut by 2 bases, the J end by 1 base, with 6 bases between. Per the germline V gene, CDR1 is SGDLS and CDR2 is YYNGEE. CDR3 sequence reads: CASSVVVNTGELFF. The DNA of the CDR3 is TGTGCCAGCAGCGTGGTAGTGAACACCGGGGAGCTGTTTTTT.

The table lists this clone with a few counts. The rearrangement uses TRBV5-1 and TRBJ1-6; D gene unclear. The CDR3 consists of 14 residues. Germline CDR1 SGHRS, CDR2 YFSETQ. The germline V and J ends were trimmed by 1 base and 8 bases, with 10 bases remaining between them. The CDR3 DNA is TGCGCCAGCAGCTTGACAGTGGGCGATTCACCCCTCCACTTT. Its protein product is CASSLTVGDSPLHF.

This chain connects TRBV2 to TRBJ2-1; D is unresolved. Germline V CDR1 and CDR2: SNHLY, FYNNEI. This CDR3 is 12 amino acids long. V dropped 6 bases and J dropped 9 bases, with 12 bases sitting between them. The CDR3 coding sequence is TGTGCCAGCAGGGAATCCCGCCCTGAGCAGTTCTTC. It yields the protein CASRESRPEQFF.

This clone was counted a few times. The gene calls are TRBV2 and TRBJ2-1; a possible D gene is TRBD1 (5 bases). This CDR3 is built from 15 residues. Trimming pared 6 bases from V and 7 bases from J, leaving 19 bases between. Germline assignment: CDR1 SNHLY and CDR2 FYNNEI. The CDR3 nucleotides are TGTGCCAGCAGCCTACAGGTTAGGCACGTGAATGAGCAGTTCTTC. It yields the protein CASSLQVRHVNEQFF.

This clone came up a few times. As DNA, the CDR3 is TGCGCCAGCAGTAATGACAAACAGGGGGCTAATGGCTACACCTTC. Protein product: CASSNDKQGANGYTF. The chain has TRBV23-1 and TRBJ1-2; TRBD1 matches 9 bases. TRBV23-1 has ORF status, its function being uncertain. This CDR3 spans 15 amino acids. V lost 5 bases and J lost 6; bases outside the gene matches: 10.

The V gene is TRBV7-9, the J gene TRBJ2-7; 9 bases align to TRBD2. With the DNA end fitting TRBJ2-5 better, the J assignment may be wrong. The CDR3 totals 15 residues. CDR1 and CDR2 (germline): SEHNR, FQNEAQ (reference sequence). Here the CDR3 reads CASSQPAGGGETQYF. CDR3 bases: TGTGCCAGCAGCCAGCCAGCGGGGGGCGGAGAGACCCAGTACTTC.

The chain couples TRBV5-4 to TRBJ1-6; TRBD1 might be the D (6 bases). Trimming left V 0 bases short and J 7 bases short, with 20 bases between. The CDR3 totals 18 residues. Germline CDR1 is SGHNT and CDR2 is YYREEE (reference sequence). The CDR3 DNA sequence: TGTGCCAGCAGCTTGGGTGCCCCCAACAGGGCCATCAATTCACCCCTCCACTTT. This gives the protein CASSLGAPNRAINSPLHF.

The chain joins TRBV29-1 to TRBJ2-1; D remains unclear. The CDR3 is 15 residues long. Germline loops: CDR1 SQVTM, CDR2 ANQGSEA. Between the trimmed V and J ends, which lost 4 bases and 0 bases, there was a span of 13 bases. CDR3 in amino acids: CSVGGLMSSYNEQFF. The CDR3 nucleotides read TGCAGCGTTGGGGGTCTAATGAGCTCCTACAATGAGCAGTTCTTC.

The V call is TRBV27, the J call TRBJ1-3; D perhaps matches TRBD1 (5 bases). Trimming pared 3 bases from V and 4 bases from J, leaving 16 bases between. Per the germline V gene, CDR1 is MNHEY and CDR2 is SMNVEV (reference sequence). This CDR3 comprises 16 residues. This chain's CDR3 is CASSLGLPGDGNTIYF. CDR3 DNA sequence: TGTGCCAGCAGTTTGGGCCTCCCCGGGGACGGAAACACCATATATTTT.

CDR3 coding DNA: TGTGCCAGCAGCGTCTCAAGTAACACCTACGAGCAGTACTTC. Its translation is CASSVSSNTYEQYF. The rearrangement joins TRBV9 to TRBJ2-7; D call uncertain. This CDR3 comprises 14 residues. From germline, CDR1 is SGDLS and CDR2 YYNGEE. Trimming removed 2 bases at V and 2 bases at J, with 11 bases between.

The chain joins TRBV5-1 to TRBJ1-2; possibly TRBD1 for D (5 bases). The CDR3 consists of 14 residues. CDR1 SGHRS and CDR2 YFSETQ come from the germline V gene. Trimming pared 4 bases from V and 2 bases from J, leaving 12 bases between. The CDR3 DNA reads TGCGCCAGCAGCCCCCAGGGAGAAAACTATGGCTACACCTTC. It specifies CASSPQGENYGYTF. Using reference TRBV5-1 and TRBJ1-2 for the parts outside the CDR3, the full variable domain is KAGVTQTPRYLIKTRGQQVTLSCSPISGHRSVSWYQQTPGQGLQFLFEYFSETQRNKGNFPGRFSGRQFSNSRSEMNVSTLELGDSALYLCASSPQGENYGYTFGSGTRLTVV.

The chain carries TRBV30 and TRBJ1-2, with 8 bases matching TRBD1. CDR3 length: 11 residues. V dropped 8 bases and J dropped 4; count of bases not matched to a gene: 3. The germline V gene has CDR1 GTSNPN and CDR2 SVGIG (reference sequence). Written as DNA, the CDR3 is TGTGCCGCCGGGACAGGCTATGGCTACACCTTC. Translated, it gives CAAGTGYGYTF. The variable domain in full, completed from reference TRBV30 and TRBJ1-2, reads SQTIHQWPATLVQPVGSPLSLECTVEGTSNPNLYWYRQAAGRGLQLLFYSVGIGQISSEVPQNLSASRPQDRQFILSSKKLLLSDSGFYLCAAGTGYGYTFGSGTRLTVV.

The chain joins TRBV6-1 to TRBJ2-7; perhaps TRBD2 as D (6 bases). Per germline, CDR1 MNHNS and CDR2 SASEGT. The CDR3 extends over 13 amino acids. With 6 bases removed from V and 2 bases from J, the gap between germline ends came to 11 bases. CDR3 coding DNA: TGTGCCAGCAGACCGCCGGGAGCCTACGAGCAGTACTTC. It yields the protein CASRPPGAYEQYF.